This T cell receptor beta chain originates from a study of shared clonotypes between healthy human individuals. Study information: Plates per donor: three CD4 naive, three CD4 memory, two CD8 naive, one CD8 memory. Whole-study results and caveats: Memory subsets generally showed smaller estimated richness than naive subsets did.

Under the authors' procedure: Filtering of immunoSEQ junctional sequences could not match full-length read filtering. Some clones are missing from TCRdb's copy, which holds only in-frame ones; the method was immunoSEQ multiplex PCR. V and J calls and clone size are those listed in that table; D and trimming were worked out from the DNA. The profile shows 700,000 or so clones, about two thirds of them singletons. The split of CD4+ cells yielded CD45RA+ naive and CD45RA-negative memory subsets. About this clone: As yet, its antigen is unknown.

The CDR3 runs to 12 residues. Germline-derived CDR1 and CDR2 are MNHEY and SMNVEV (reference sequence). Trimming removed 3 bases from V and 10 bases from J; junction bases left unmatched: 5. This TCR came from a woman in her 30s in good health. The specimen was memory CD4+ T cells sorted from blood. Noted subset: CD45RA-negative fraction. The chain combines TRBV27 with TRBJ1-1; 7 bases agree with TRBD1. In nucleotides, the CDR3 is TGTGCCAGCAGTTTGGTGCAGGGGGTAGCTTTCTTT. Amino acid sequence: CASSLVQGVAFF.